This TCR beta chain was retrieved from a study of beta chain features in type 1 diabetes. As for the study in general: Cell yields, gender and age were comparable in patients and healthy donors.

The sequenced template was cDNA made from the entire isolated RNA. Some clones are missing from TCRdb's copy, which holds only in-frame ones; the method was immunoSEQ multiplex PCR. Of 680,000 or so clones in the sample, 10% to 15% were seen once. Study-wide results and caveats: All four CD4+ subsets from Type 1 diabetes patients carried moderately but significantly shorter TCRB CDR3s. Naive, central memory and regulatory TCRB repertoires appeared more similar among patients than healthy donors.

In this sample, this clone turned up a few times. Its antigen is not known. Per donor, one heparinised blood draw averaged around 120 mL. Cell sorting via CD45RO/CCR7/CD25/CD127/CD95/CD27 was performed to obtain CD4+ naive, central memory, regulatory and stem cell-like memory cells. The sequence derives from a man younger than 35 with type 1 diabetes. The sequenced sample was naive CD4+ T cells from blood.

The CDR3 sequence: CASMSDHGSYNEQFF. CDR3 nucleotide sequence: TGCGCCAGCATGTCCGACCACGGCTCCTACAATGAGCAGTTCTTC. This chain connects TRBV5-1 to TRBJ2-1; D not certain. Per germline, CDR1 SGHRS and CDR2 YFSETQ. V lost 6 bases and J 0 bases, leaving 13 bases between the germline ends. CDR3 length equals 15 residues.